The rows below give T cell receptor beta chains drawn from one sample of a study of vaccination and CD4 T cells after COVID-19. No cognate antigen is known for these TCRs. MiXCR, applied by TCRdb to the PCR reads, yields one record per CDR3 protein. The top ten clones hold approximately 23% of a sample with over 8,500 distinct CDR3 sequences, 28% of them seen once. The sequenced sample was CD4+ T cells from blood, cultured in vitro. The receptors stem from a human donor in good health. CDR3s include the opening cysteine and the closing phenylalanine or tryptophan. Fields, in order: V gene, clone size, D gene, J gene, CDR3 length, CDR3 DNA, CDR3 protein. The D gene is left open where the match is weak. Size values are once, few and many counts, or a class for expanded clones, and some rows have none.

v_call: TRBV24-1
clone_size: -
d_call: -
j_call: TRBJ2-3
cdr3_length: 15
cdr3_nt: TGTGCCACCAGTGACCCATTGAGGGCCCCAGATACGCAGTATTTT
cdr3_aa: CATSDPLRAPDTQYF

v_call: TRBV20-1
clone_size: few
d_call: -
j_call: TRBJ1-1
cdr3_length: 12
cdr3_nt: TGCAGTGCTAGGCCCCCGAACACTGAAGCTTTCTTT
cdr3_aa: CSARPPNTEAFF

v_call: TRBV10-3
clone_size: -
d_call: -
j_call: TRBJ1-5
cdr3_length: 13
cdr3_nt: TGTGCCATGGGGGCTGGCCTTAATCAGCCCCAGCATTTT
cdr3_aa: CAMGAGLNQPQHF

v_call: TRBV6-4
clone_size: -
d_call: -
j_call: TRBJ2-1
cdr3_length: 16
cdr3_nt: TGTGCCAGCAGTGACTCTAGCGGAGGTGACTACAATGAGCAGTTCTTC
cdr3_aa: CASSDSSGGDYNEQFF

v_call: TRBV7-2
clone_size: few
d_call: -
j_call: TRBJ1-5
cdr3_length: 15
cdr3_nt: TGTGCCAGCAGCCCCGGAAGGGGTGGCAATCAGCCCCAGCATTTT
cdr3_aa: CASSPGRGGNQPQHF

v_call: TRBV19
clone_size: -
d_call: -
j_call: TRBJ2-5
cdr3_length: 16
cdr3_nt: TGTGCCAGTAGTATAGGGGTAGCGGCAAGGGGGGAGACCCAGTACTTC
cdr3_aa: CASSIGVAARGETQYF

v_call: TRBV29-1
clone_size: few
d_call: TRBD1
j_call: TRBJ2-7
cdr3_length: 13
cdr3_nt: TGCAGCGTTGAAGGGACAGGGACCCACGAGCAGTACTTC
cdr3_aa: CSVEGTGTHEQYF

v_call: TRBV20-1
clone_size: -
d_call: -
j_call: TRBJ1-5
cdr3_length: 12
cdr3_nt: TGCAGTGCAGCTGGAGGGGGTCAGCCCCAGCATTTT
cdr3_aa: CSAAGGGQPQHF

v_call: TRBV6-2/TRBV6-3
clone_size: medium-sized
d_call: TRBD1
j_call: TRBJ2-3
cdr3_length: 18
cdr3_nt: TGTGCCAGCAGCTTCAATGTTGCTGACAGGGTTGGGACAGATACGCAGTATTTT
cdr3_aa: CASSFNVADRVGTDTQYF

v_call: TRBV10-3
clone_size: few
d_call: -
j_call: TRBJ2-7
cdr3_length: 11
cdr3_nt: TGTGCCATCAGTGAGTCGTTGGAGCAGTACTTC
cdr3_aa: CAISESLEQYF

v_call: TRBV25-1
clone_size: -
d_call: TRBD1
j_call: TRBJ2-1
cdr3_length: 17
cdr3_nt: TGTGCCAGCAGTGCCGTGGACAGGGGGCGTTTTTACAATGAGCAGTTCTTC
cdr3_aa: CASSAVDRGRFYNEQFF

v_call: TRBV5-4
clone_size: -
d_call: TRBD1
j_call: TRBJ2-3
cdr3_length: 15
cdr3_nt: TGTGCCAGCAGCTTGGGGGGACAGGGCACAGATACGCAGTATTTT
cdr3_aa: CASSLGGQGTDTQYF

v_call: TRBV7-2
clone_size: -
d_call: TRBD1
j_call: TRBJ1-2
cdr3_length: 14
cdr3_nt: TGTGCCAGCACCGCGCAGGGGGGAAGCTATGGCTACACCTTC
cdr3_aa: CASTAQGGSYGYTF

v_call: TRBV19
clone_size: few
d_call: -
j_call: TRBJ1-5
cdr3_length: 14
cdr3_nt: TGTGCCAGTAGTATAACCCCCCCCAATCAGCCCCAGCATTTT
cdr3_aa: CASSITPPNQPQHF

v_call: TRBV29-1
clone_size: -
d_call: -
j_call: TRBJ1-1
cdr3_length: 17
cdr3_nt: TGCAGCGTTGAAGATCGCAGGGGAGGGTACATGAACACTGAAGCTTTCTTT
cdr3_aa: CSVEDRRGGYMNTEAFF

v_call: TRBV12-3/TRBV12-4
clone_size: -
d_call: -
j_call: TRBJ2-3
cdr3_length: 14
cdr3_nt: TGTGCCAGCACCCCCGGGGGCGGTGCAAATACGCAGTATTTT
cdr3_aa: CASTPGGGANTQYF

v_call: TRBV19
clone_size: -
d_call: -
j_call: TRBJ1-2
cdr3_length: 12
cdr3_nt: TGTGCCAGTAGCCACAGGGTCCATGGCTACACCTTC
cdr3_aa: CASSHRVHGYTF

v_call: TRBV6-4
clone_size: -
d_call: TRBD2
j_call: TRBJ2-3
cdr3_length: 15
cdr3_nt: TGTGCCAGCAGACCTAGCGGGGCCAAGACAGATACGCAGTATTTT
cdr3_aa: CASRPSGAKTDTQYF

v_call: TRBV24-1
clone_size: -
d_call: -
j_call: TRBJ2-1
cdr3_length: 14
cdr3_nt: TGTGCCACCAGTGAGGGCCGGGCTTACAATGAGCAGTTCTTC
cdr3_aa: CATSEGRAYNEQFF

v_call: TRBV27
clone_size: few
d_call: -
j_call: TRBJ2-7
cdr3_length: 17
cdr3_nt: TGTGCCAGCAGTCCGACCCAGGGGGGGGACAGTTCCTACGAGCAGTACTTC
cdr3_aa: CASSPTQGGDSSYEQYF

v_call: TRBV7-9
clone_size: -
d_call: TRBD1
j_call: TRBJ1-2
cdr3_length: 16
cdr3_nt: TGTGCCGGCAGCCCCCGCGGGACAGGAGCTGGGGATGGCTACACCTTC
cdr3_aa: CAGSPRGTGAGDGYTF

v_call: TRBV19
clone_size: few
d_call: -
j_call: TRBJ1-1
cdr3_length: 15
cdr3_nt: TGTGCCAGTAGTATTTCCAACAGGAGGAACACTGAAGCTTTCTTT
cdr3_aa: CASSISNRRNTEAFF

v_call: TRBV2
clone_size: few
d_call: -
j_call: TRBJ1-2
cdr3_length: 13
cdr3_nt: TGTGCCAGCAGTCGCGACGGACTCTATGGCTACACCTTC
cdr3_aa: CASSRDGLYGYTF

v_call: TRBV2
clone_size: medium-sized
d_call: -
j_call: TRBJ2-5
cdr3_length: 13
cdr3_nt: TGTGCCAGCATGTGGCGGCCCCAAGAGACCCAGTACTTC
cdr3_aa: CASMWRPQETQYF

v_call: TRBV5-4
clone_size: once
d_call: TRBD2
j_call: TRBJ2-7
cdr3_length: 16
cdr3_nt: TGTGCCAGCGGAACTAGCGGTCCGTTCTCGAGCTACGAGCAGTACTTC
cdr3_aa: CASGTSGPFSSYEQYF

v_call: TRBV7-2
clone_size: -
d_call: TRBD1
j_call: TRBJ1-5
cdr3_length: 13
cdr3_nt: TGTGCCAGCGCCGACAGGGGCAATCAGCCCCAGCATTTT
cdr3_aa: CASADRGNQPQHF

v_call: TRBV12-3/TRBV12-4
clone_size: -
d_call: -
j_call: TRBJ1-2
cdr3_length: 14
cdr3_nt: TGTGCCAGCAGTTTACCGGCGAACAACCATGGCTACACCTTC
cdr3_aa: CASSLPANNHGYTF

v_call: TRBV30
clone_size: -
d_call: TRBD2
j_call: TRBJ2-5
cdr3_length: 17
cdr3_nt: TGTGCCTGGAGTCCTGCACCCTTGACTAGCGGGAGAGAGACCCAGTACTTC
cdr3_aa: CAWSPAPLTSGRETQYF

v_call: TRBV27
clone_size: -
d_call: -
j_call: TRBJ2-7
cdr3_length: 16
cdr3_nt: TGTGCCAGCAGTTCGACGCTTATGGGACGGTTCTACGAGCAGTACTTC
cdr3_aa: CASSSTLMGRFYEQYF

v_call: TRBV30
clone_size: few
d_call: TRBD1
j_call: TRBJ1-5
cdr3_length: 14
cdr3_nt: TGTGCCTGGAGCGACGACAGGGGAAATCAGCCCCAGCATTTT
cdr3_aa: CAWSDDRGNQPQHF

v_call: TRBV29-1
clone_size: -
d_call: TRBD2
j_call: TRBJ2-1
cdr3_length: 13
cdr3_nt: TGCGTGGGGGTGTCGGGAGGGTGGTATGAGCAGTTCTTC
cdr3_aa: CVGVSGGWYEQFF

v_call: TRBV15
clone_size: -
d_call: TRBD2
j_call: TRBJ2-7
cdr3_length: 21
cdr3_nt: TGTGCCACCAGCAGAGATCGGAAAGGACTAGCGGTCTCACCCCGGGCGTACGAGCAGTACTTC
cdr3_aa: CATSRDRKGLAVSPRAYEQYF

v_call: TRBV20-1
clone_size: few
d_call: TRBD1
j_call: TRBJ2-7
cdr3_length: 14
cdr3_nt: TGCAGTGCTTACACGGGACAGGGGGCTTCAGAGCAGTACTTC
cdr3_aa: CSAYTGQGASEQYF

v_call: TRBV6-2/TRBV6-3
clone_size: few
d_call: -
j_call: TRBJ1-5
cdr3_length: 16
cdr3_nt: TGTGCCAGCAGTTACTCGCGACAGGTGAGCAATCAGCCCCAGCATTTT
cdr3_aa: CASSYSRQVSNQPQHF

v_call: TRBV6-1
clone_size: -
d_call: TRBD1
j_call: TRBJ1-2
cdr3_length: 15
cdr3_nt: TGTGCAAGTCTCGGGACAGCCGACTTAGGTTATGGCTACACCTTC
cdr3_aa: CASLGTADLGYGYTF

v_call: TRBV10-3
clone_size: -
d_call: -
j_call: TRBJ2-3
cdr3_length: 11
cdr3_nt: TGTGCCATCAGTGAGTCGGGGGCTAAGTATTTT
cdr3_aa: CAISESGAKYF

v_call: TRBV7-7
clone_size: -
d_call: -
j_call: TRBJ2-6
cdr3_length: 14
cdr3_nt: TGTGCTAGCAGCCCGAGCTCTGGGGCCAACGTCCTGACTTTC
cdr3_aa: CASSPSSGANVLTF

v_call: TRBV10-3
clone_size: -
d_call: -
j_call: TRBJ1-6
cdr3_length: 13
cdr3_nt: TGTGCCACAGAAGACAGTCCGAATTCACCCCTCCACTTT
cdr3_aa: CATEDSPNSPLHF

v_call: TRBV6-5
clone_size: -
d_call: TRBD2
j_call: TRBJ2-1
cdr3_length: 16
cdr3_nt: TGTGCCAGCAGTTTCTTCCTTAGCGGGAGAGTTAATGAGCAGTTCTTC
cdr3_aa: CASSFFLSGRVNEQFF

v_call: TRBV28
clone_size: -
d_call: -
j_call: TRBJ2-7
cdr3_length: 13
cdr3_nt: TGTGCCAGCAGAGAGACATTTTCCTACGAGCAGTACTTC
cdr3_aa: CASRETFSYEQYF

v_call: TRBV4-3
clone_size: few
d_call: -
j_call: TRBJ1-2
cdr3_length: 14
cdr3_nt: TGCGCCAGCAGCCAAGGCACCGCGGGCTTTGGCTACACCTTC
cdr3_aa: CASSQGTAGFGYTF

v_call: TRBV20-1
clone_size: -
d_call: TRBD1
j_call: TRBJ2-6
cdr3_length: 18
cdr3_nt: TGCAGTGCTAGAGATCTTCTGGACAGGGATACCGGGGCCAACGTCCTGACTTTC
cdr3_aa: CSARDLLDRDTGANVLTF

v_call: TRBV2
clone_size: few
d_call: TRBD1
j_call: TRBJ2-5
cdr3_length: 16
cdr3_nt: TGTGCCAGCACCAAGAGCTGGGACAGCCTCCAAGAGACCCAGTACTTC
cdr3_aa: CASTKSWDSLQETQYF

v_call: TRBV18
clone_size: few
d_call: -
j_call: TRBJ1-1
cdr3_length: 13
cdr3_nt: TGTGCCAGCTCCTCAGGGAGAGACACTGAAGCTTTCTTT
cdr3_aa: CASSSGRDTEAFF

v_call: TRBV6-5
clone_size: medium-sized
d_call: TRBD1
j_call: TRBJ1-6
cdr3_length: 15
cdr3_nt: TGTGCCAGCAGTTACCCCGGACAGGTTTATTCACCCCTCCACTTT
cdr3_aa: CASSYPGQVYSPLHF

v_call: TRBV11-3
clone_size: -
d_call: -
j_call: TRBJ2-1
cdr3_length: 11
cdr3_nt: TGTGCCAGCAGCTTAGATAAAGAGCAGTTCTTC
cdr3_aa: CASSLDKEQFF

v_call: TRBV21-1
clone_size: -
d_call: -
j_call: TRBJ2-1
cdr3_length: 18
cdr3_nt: TGTGCCAGCAGCAAAGCGTTGGCGGGAGGGAAATCCTACAATGAGCAGTTCTTC
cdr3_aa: CASSKALAGGKSYNEQFF